This is a list of T cell receptor beta chains from one sample in a study of blood T cell repertoires in COVID-19. Assay: immunoSEQ multiplex PCR; the TCRdb copy retains only in-frame clones and omits some. The sample records more than 75,000 clones, about 83% being singletons. Input material: peripheral blood. The receptor set was obtained from a woman aged 65 to 85 with acute or convalescent COVID-19. CDR3s include the opening cysteine and the closing phenylalanine or tryptophan. D genes are given only for firm matches. Rows give clone size only sometimes, using once, few, many, or a class for an expanded clone.

CDR3nt	CDR3aa	d_gene	abundance	v_gene	j_gene
TGTGCCAGCAGCTTACCGGGGACCGGGGAGCTGTTTTTT	CASSLPGTGELFF	-	-	TRBV11-2	TRBJ2-2
TGTGCCAGCAGCTTAGGACAGGGCCTCGACTCTGGAAACACCATATATTTT	CASSLGQGLDSGNTIYF	TRBD1	-	TRBV7-9	TRBJ1-3
TGTGCCAGCAGCCAATCGAGGCAGTCACCCCTCCACTTT	CASSQSRQSPLHF	-	-	TRBV16	TRBJ1-6
TGTGCCAGCAGCCCTAGACAAGGGGGATGGGATGAAGCTTTCTTT	CASSPRQGGWDEAFF	-	-	TRBV7-2	TRBJ1-1
TGTGCCAGCACCAGACAGGGGGCCACCGAGAATCAGCCCCAGCATTTT	CASTRQGATENQPQHF	TRBD1	-	TRBV7-8	TRBJ1-5
TGTGCCAGTACTCCGGGACTAGCGCAAGGTTCGCAGTATTTT	CASTPGLAQGSQYF	TRBD2	once	TRBV6-5	TRBJ2-3
TGTGCCAGTACCCCCCGGTCGAGTCGTGAAGCTTTCTTT	CASTPRSSREAFF	-	-	TRBV19	TRBJ1-1
TGCAGTGCACAGGGGAGAGGGGAGCAGTTCTTC	CSAQGRGEQFF	TRBD1	-	TRBV20-1	TRBJ2-1
TGTGCCAGCAGCTTATCTCCAGGGAAGGGGGGCTACACCTTC	CASSLSPGKGGYTF	-	-	TRBV7-2	TRBJ1-2
TGTGCCACGGCAGTGGAGTTAGCGGGGGAGCTGTTTTTT	CATAVELAGELFF	-	few	TRBV6-5	TRBJ2-2
TGTGCCAGTAGTATCGGGACAACTGGGGCCAACGTCCTGACTTTC	CASSIGTTGANVLTF	-	-	TRBV19	TRBJ2-6
TGTGCCAGCAGCTTGGCGAGCGGTAACACAGATACGCAGTATTTT	CASSLASGNTDTQYF	-	-	TRBV5-4	TRBJ2-3
TGTGCCAGCGGCCGAAAGCACAGGGGGTTCTGTTTCTGTGAGCAGTTCTTC	CASGRKHRGFCFCEQFF	TRBD1	-	TRBV7-4	TRBJ2-1
TGTGCCAGCAGCTCATACTGGGGCGCCGGGGAGCTGTTTTTT	CASSSYWGAGELFF	-	once	TRBV11-2	TRBJ2-2
TGTGCCAGCAGTCAGACTAGATTAAATGAGCAGTTCTTC	CASSQTRLNEQFF	-	-	TRBV3-1/TRBV3-2	TRBJ2-1
TGTGCCAGCACCCCGTTCGGGACAGGGTCCACCGGGGAGCTGTTTTTT	CASTPFGTGSTGELFF	TRBD1	-	TRBV28	TRBJ2-2
TGTGCCACCAGCAGAGGACAGGCCGAGGTGTCTGGGGCCAACGTCCTGACTTTC	CATSRGQAEVSGANVLTF	-	-	TRBV15	TRBJ2-6
TGTGCCAGCAGCTTGATCGAGGGGGCCGGGGAGCTGTTTTTT	CASSLIEGAGELFF	-	-	TRBV7-9	TRBJ2-2
TGTGCCAGCAGTCCAACAGTAGCTGAAGCTTTCTTT	CASSPTVAEAFF	-	few	TRBV6-6	TRBJ1-1
TGTGCCAGCAGCAAACGTACAGGGGTAGAGCCCACCGGGGAGCTGTTTTTT	CASSKRTGVEPTGELFF	-	few	TRBV21-1	TRBJ2-2
TGTGCCAGCAGCTCAACTCGTGAGGCCCCCTATGGCTACACCTTC	CASSSTREAPYGYTF	-	few	TRBV7-2	TRBJ1-2
TGTGCCAGCAGCTCTAACAGGGGCCGCGACACCGGGGAGCTGTTTTTT	CASSSNRGRDTGELFF	TRBD1	once	TRBV7-9	TRBJ2-2
TGTGCCAGCAGCCCGGGCGGGGGGAATCAGCCCCAGCATTTT	CASSPGGGNQPQHF	-	once	TRBV5-4	TRBJ1-5
TGTGCCAGCATCAGCCAGGGGAGGGACACTGAAGCTTTCTTT	CASISQGRDTEAFF	-	-	TRBV28	TRBJ1-1